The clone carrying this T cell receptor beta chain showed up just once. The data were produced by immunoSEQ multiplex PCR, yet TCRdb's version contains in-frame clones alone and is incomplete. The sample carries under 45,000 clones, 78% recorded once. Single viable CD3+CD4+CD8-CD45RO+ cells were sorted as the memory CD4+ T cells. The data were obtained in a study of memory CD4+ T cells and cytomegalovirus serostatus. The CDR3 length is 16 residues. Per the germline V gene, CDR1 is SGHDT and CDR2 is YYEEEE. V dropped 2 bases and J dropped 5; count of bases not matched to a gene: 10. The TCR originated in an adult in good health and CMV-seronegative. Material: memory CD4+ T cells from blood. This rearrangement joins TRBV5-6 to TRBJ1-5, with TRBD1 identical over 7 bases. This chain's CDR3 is CASSLRAGGDDQPQHF. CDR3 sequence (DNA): TGTGCCAGCAGCTTACGGGCAGGGGGGGACGATCAGCCCCAGCATTTT.